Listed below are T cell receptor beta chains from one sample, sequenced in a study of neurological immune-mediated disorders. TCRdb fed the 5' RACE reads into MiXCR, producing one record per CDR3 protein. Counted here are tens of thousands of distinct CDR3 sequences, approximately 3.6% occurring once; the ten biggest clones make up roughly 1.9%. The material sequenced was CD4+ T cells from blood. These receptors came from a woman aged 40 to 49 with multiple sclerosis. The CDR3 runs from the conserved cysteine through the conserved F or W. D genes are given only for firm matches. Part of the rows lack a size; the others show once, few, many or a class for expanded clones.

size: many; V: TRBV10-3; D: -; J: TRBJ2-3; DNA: TGTGCCACCAGTCGGGACATGAGAGATACGCAGTATTTT; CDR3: CATSRDMRDTQYF
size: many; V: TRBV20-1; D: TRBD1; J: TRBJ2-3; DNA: TGCAGTGCCCTTTCGTCGGGACAGGCAGATACGCAGTATTTT; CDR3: CSALSSGQADTQYF
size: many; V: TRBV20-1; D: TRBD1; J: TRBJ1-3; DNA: TGCAGTGCTACGGGACAGTTAAACACCATATATTTT; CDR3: CSATGQLNTIYF
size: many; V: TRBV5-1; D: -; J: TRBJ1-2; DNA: TGCGCCAGCAGCTTGTCGGTTGGAGGGAAGGATGGCTACACCTTC; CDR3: CASSLSVGGKDGYTF
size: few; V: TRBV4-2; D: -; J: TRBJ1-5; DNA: TGTGCCAGCAAGGGGGAAGGGAATCAGCCCCAGCATTTT; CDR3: CASKGEGNQPQHF
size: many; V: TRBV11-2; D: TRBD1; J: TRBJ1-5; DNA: TGTGCCAGCAGCTTAGATTGGACAGGGAATCAGCCCCAGCATTTT; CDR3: CASSLDWTGNQPQHF
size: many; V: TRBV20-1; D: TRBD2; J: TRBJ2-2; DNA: TGCAGTGCGATGACTAGCGGGGGCGGGAACACCGGGGAGCTGTTTTTT; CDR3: CSAMTSGGGNTGELFF
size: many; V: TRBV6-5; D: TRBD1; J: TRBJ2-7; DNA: TGTGCCAGCAGTAAAGGACAGGCGTCCTACGAGCAGTACTTC; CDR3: CASSKGQASYEQYF
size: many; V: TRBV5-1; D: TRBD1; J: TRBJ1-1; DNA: TGCGCCAGCAGCTCCGGGACAGGGGGCATGAACACTGAAGCTTTCTTT; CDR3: CASSSGTGGMNTEAFF
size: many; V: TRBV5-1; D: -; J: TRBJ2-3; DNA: TGCGCCAGCAGCTTTGGCGGAGATACGCAGTATTTT; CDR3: CASSFGGDTQYF
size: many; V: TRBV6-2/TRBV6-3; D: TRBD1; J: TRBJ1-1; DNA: TGTGCCAGCAGACAGGGGCGGGGGAACACTGAAGCTTTCTTT; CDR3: CASRQGRGNTEAFF
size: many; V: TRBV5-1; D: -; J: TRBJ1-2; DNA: TGCGCCAGCAGCAATGGCGGGGGGAACCTCTATGGCTACACCTTC; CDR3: CASSNGGGNLYGYTF
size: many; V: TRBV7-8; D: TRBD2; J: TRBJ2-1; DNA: TGTGCCAGCAGCTTAGCGCTTCTAGCGGGGGGACCATTCTACAATGAGCAGTTCTTC; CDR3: CASSLALLAGGPFYNEQFF
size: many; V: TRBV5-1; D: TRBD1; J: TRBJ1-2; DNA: TGCGCCAGCAGCTTCGGGACAGGGGAGGACTACACCTTC; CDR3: CASSFGTGEDYTF
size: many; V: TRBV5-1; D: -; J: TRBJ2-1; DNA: TGCGCCAGCAGCCCCGGGCAGAACAATGAGCAGTTCTTC; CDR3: CASSPGQNNEQFF
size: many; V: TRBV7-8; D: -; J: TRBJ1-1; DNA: TGTGCCAGCAGCTTAGGAACGAACACTGAAGCTTTCTTT; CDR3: CASSLGTNTEAFF
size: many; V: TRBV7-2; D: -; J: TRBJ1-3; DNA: TGTGCCAGCAGCTTACCTGGAAACACCATATATTTT; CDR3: CASSLPGNTIYF
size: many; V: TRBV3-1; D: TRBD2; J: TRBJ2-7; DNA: TGTGCCAGCAGCCCTAGCGGGGGGGCCTCCGAGCAGTACTTC; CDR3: CASSPSGGASEQYF
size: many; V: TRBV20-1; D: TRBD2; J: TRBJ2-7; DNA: TGCAGTGCTAGAGATAGGACTAGCTTCAACGAGCAGTACTTC; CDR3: CSARDRTSFNEQYF
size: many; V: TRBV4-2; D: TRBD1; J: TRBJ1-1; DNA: TGTGCCAGCAGCCAGTATCAGGGGGCTGGTAGGAACACTGAAGCTTTCTTT; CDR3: CASSQYQGAGRNTEAFF
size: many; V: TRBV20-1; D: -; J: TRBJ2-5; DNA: TGCAGTGCTTTTACTAACAGGATCCCAGGGGAGACCCAGTACTTC; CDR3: CSAFTNRIPGETQYF
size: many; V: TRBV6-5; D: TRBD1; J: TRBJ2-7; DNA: TGTGCCAGCAGCCGCGATGGGACAGGTTTAGACTACGAGCAGTACTTC; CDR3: CASSRDGTGLDYEQYF
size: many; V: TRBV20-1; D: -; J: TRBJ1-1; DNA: TGCAGTGCTAGAGATCAAAGGGGTTTAACTGAAGCTTTCTTT; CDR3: CSARDQRGLTEAFF
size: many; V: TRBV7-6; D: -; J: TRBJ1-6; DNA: TGTGCCAGCAGCTCCCGGGATTATAATTCACCCCTCCACTTT; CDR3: CASSSRDYNSPLHF
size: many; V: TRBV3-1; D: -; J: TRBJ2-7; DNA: TGTGCCAGCAGCCCTCGGAGAGGAAACTACGAGCAGTACTTC; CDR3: CASSPRRGNYEQYF
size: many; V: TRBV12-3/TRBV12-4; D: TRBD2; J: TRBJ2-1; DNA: TGTGCCAGCAGGCGGGGGGCTGGCGATGAGCAGTTCTTC; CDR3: CASRRGAGDEQFF
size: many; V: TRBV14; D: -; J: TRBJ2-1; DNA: TGTGCCAGCAGCCAAGATGTGGGGGCTTTATCCTACAATGAGCAGTTCTTC; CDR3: CASSQDVGALSYNEQFF
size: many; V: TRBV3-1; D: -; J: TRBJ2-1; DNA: TGTGCCAGCAGCCAAAGCCTTCGCAATGAGCAGTTCTTC; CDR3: CASSQSLRNEQFF
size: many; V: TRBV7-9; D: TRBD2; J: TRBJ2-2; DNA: TGTGCCAGCAGCTTTTTCCGACTAGCGGGGTACACCGGGGAGCTGTTTTTT; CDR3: CASSFFRLAGYTGELFF
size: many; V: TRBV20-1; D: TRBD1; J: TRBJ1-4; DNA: TGCAGTGCGAGGACAGGGTTAAATGAAAAACTGTTTTTT; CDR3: CSARTGLNEKLFF
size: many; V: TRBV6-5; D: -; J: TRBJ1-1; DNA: TGTGCCAGCAGGCTGGCGAGGAACACTGAAGCTTTCTTT; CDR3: CASRLARNTEAFF
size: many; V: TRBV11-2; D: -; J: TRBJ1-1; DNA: TGTGCCAGCAGCTTAGAGAGGTATAGGTTGGAAGCTTTCTTT; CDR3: CASSLERYRLEAFF
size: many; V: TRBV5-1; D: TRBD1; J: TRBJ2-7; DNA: TGCGCCAGCAGCAGCCGGACAGGGCCGGCCGAGCAGTACTTC; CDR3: CASSSRTGPAEQYF
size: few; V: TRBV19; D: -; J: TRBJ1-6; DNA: TGTGCCACCCGGCGAGGACAGCCGAACTATAATTCACCCCTCCACTTT; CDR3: CATRRGQPNYNSPLHF
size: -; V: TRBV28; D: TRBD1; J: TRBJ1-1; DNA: TGTGCCAGCAGTTTAATGCACAGGGGGGTGCCTATCTTT; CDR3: CASSLMHRGVPIF
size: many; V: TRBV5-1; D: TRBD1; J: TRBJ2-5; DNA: TGCGCCAGCAGCTTCGGAGACAGGGGGCAGGAGACCCAGTACTTC; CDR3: CASSFGDRGQETQYF
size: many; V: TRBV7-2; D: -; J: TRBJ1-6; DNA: TGTGCCAGCAGCTTGTTAGCTCATAATTCACCCCTCCACTTT; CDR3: CASSLLAHNSPLHF
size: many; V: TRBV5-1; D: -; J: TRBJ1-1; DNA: TGCGCCAGCAGCTTAGGCCTGGGACGGGCCAACACTGAAGCTTTCTTT; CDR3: CASSLGLGRANTEAFF
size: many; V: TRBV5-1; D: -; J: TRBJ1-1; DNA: TGCGCCAGCAGCTTGGACCCCTCCGGGCAAGCTTTCTTT; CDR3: CASSLDPSGQAFF
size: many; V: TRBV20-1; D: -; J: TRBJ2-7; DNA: TGCAGTGCTAGAGAGCAGTCGACCTACGAGCAGTACTTC; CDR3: CSAREQSTYEQYF
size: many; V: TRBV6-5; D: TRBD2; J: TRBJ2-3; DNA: TGTGCCAGCAGTCTCCGGGGGGGCCCCACAGATACGCAGTATTTT; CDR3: CASSLRGGPTDTQYF
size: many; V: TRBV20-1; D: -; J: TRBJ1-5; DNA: TGCAGTGCGACATCCCCAACGCGGGGAGGCAATCAGCCCCAGCATTTT; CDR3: CSATSPTRGGNQPQHF
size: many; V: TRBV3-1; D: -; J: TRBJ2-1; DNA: TGTGCCAGCAGCCAAGATCTAGGTAGCGTGGGTGAGCAGTTCTTC; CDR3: CASSQDLGSVGEQFF
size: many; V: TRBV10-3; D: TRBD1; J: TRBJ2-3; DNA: TGTGCCATCAGTGAGTCTTGGACAGGAGGCACAGATACGCAGTATTTT; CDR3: CAISESWTGGTDTQYF
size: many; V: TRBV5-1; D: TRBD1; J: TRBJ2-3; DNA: TGCGCCAGCAGCCTGGGACAGGGCGTGGATACGCAGTATTTT; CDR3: CASSLGQGVDTQYF
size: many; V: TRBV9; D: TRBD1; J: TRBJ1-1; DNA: TGTGCCAGCAGAGCAGGGGGTACAGCGAACACTGAAGCTTTCTTT; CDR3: CASRAGGTANTEAFF
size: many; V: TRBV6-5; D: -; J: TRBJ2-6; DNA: TGTGCCAGCAGTTACAGACCGAGGAGTTGGGCTGGGGCCAACGTCCTGACTTTC; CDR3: CASSYRPRSWAGANVLTF
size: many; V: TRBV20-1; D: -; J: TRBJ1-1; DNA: TGCAGTGCTAGAGATAGTACTGAAGCTTTCTTT; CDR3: CSARDSTEAFF
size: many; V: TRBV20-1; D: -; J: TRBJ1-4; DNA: TGCAGTACAGAACCTACAACTAATGAAAAACTGTTTTTT; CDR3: CSTEPTTNEKLFF
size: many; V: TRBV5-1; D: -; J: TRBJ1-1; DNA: TGCGCCAGCAGCTTGGGGGGACCGATGTACACTGAAGCTTTCTTT; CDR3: CASSLGGPMYTEAFF
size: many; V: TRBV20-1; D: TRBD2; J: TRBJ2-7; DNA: TGCAGTGCTAACCAGGGACTAGGAACCTACGAGCAGTACTTC; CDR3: CSANQGLGTYEQYF
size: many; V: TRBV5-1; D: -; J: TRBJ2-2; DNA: TGCGCCAGCAGCTTGCAAACACGAAGAAGTTTTAACACCGGGGAGCTGTTTTTT; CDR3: CASSLQTRRSFNTGELFF
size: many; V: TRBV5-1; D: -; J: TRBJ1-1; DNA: TGCGCCAGCAGCTTAAGACCTGGACAGTTGAGCAACACTGAAGCTTTCTTT; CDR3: CASSLRPGQLSNTEAFF
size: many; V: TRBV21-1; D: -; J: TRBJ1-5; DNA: TGTGCCAGCAGCAAAGATCGGACCCTTAGCAATCAGCCCCAGCATTTT; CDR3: CASSKDRTLSNQPQHF
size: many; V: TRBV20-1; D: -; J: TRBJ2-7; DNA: TGCAGTGCCGCAAACCGGGACTCAAAAGGCAACGAGCAGTACTTC; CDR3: CSAANRDSKGNEQYF
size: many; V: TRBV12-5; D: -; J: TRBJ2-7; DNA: TGTGCTAGTGGTTTGGTATCTCATAGACTACAGGGTTCGGTGTTAGACTACGAGCAGTACTTC; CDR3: CASGLVSHRLQGSVLDYEQYF